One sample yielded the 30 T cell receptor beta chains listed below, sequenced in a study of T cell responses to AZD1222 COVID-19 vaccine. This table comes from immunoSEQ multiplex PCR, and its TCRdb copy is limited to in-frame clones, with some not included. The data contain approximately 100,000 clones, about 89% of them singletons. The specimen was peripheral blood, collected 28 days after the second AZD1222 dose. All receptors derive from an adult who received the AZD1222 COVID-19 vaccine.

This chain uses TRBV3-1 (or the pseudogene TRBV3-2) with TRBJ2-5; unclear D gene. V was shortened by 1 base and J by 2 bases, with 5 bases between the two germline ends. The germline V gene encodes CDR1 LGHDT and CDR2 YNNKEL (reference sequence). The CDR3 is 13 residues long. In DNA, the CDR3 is TGTGCCAGCAGCCAAGCAGCGCAAGAGACCCAGTACTTC. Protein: CASSQAAQETQYF.

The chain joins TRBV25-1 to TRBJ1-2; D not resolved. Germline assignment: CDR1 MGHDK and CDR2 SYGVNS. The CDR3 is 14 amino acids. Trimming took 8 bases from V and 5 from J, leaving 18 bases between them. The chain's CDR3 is CASGTTSAGYGYTF. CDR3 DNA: TGTGCCAGCGGAACGACCTCAGCTGGGTATGGCTACACCTTC.

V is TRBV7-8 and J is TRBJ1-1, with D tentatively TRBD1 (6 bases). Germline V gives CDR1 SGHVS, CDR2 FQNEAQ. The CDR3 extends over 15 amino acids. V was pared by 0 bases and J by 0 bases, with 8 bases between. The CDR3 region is CASSLAGGLNTEAFF. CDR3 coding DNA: TGTGCCAGCAGCTTAGCGGGGGGCTTGAACACTGAAGCTTTCTTT.

DNA of the CDR3: TGTGCCAGCAGCGAAGTAGGGGCGGATCAGCCCCAGCATTTT. This codes for CASSEVGADQPQHF. The J gene is TRBJ1-5, the V gene TRBV9, with D perhaps matching TRBD1 (5 bases). The CDR3 extends over 14 amino acids. Germline lookup yields CDR1 SGDLS and CDR2 YYNGEE. The V gene lost 3 bases and the J gene lost 5 bases, with 12 bases spanning the gap.

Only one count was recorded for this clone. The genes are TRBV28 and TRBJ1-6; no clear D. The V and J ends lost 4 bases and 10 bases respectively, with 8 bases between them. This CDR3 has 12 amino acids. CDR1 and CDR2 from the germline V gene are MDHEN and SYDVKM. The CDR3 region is CASSSASSPLHF. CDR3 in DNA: TGTGCCAGCAGTTCCGCCTCCTCACCCCTCCACTTT.

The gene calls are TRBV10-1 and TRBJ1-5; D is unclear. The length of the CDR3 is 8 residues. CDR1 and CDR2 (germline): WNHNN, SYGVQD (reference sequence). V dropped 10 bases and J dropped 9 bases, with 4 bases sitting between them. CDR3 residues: CATRPQHF. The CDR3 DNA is TGCGCCACCAGGCCCCAGCATTTT.

CDR3 DNA sequence: TGTGCCAGCAGTGATTGGGGGGTGCGCAATTCACCCCTCCACTTT. It codes for CASSDWGVRNSPLHF. V gene TRBV2 combines with J gene TRBJ1-6; tentatively, D is TRBD1 (5 bases). The CDR3 contains 15 residues. CDR1 is SNHLY and CDR2 is FYNNEI in the germline V gene. V was pared by 3 bases and J by 7 bases, with 13 bases between.

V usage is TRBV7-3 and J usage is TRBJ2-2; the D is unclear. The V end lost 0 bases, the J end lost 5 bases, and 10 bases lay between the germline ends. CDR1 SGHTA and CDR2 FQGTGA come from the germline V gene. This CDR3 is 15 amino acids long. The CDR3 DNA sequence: TGTGCCAGCAGCTTAACTAAAGATGGTACCGGGGAGCTGTTTTTT. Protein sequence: CASSLTKDGTGELFF.

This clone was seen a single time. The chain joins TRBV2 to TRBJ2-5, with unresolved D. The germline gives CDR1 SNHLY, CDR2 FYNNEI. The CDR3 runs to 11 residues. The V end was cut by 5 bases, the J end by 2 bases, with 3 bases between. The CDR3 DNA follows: TGTGCCAGCAGTAAGCAAGAGACCCAGTACTTC. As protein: CASSKQETQYF.

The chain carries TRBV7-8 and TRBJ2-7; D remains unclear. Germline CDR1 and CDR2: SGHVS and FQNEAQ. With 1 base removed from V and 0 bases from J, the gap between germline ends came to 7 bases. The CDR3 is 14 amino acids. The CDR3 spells CASSLEPLSYEQYF. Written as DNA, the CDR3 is TGTGCCAGCAGCTTAGAGCCACTCTCCTACGAGCAGTACTTC.

As DNA, the CDR3 is TGCAGCTCCGAGCCCGGGGTTGACGAGACCCAGTACTTC. Residues: CSSEPGVDETQYF. The V gene is TRBV29-1, the J gene TRBJ2-5; a weak D match, TRBD2 (5 bases). The CDR3 is 13 residues long. Germline-derived CDR1 and CDR2 are SQVTM and ANQGSEA. The germline V and J ends were trimmed by 8 bases and 5 bases, with 18 bases remaining between them.

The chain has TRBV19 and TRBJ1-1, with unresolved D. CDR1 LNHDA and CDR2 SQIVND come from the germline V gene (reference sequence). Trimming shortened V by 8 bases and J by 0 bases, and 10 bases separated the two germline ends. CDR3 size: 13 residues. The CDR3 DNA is TGTGCCAGTCGGGTGTCGATGAACACTGAAGCTTTCTTT. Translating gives CASRVSMNTEAFF.

The CDR3 coding sequence is TGTGCCAGCAGGGGTTCCACAAACACCATATATTTT. This codes for CASRGSTNTIYF. The chain uses TRBV6-6 and TRBJ1-3; D not certain. The V and J ends lost 6 bases and 6 bases respectively, with 9 bases between them. The germline V gene has CDR1 MNHNY and CDR2 SVGAGI (reference sequence). The CDR3 has 12 residues.

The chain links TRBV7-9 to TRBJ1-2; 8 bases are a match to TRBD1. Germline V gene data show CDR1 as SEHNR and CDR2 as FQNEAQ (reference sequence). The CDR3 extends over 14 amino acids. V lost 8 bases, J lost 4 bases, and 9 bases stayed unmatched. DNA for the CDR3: TGTGCCAGCCACTTGGACAGGGAGGGCTATGGCTACACCTTC. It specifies CASHLDREGYGYTF.

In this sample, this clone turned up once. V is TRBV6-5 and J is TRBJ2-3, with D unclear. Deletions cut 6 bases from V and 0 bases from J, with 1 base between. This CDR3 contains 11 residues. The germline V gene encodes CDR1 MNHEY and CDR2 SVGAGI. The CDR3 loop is CASRSTDTQYF. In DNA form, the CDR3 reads TGTGCCAGCAGGAGCACAGATACGCAGTATTTT.

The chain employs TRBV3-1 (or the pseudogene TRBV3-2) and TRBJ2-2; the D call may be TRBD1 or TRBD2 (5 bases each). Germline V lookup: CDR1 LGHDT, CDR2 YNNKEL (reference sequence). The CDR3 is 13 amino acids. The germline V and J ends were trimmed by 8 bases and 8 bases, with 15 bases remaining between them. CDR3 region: CASSFGGSGELFF. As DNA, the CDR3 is TGTGCCAGCTCCTTTGGGGGTTCAGGGGAGCTGTTTTTT.

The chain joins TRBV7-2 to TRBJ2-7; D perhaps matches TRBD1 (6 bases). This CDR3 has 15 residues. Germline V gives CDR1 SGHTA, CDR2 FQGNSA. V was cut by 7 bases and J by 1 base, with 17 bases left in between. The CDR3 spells CASNLASQGSYEQYF. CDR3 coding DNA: TGTGCCAGCAACCTGGCGTCACAGGGATCCTACGAGCAGTACTTC.

Here the CDR3 reads CASAIYSPSTEAFF. Written as DNA, the CDR3 is TGTGCCAGCGCTATATACAGCCCGAGCACTGAAGCTTTCTTT. The chain has TRBV11-2 and TRBJ1-1; the D is unclear. From germline, CDR1 is SGHAT and CDR2 FQNNGV. V was cut by 8 bases and J by 4 bases, with 17 bases left in between. The CDR3 is made up of 14 amino acids. Full variable domain (remainder filled in from reference TRBV11-2 and TRBJ1-1): EAGVAQSPRYKIIEKRQSVAFWCNPISGHATLYWYQQILGQGPKLLIQFQNNGVVDDSQLPKDRFSAERLKGVDSTLKIQPAKLEDSAVYLCASAIYSPSTEAFFGQGTRLTVV.

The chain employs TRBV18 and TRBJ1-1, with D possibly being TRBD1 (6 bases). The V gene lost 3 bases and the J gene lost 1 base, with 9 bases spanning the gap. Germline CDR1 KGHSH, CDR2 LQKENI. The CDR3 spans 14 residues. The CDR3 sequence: CASSPLGGNTEAFF. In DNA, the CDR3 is TGTGCCAGCTCACCGCTAGGGGGGAACACTGAAGCTTTCTTT.

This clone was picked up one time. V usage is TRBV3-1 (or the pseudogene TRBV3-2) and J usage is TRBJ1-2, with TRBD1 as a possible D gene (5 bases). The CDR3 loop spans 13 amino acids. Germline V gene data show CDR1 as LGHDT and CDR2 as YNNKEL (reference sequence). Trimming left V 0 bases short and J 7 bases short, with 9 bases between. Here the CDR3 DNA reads TGTGCCAGCAGCCAAGATGGGGGGTCTGGCTACACCTTC. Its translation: CASSQDGGSGYTF.

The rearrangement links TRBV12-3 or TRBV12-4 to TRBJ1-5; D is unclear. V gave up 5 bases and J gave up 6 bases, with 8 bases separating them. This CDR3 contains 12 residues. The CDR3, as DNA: TGTGCCAGCAGTCCGAACAGTCAGCCCCAGCATTTT. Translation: CASSPNSQPQHF.

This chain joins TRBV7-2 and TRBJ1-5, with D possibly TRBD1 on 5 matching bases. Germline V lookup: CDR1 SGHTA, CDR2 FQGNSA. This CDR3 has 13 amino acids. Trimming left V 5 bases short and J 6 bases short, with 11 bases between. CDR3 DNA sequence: TGTGCCAGCAGCGCCCGGGGGGGTCAGCCCCAGCATTTT. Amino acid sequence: CASSARGGQPQHF.

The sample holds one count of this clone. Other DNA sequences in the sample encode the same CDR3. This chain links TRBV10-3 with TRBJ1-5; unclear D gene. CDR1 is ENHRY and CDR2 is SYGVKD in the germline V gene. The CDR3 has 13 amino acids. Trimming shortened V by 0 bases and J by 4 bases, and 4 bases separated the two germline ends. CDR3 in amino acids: CAISESANQPQHF. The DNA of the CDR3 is TGTGCCATCAGTGAGTCCGCGAATCAGCCCCAGCATTTT.

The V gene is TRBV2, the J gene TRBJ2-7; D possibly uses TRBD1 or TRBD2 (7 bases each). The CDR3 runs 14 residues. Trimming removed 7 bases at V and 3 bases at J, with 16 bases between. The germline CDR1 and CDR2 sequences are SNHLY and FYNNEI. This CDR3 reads CASTQQGGVYEQYF. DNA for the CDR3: TGTGCCAGCACTCAGCAGGGGGGGGTCTACGAGCAGTACTTC.

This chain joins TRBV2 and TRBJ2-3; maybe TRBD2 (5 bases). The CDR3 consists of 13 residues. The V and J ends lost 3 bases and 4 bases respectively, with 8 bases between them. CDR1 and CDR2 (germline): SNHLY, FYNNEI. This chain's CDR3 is CASSDLASDTQYF. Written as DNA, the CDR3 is TGTGCCAGCAGTGATCTAGCCTCAGATACGCAGTATTTT.

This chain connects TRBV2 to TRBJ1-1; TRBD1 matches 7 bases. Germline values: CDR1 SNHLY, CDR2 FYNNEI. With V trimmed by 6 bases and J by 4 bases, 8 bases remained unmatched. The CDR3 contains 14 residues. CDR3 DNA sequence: TGTGCCAGCAGCTCGGAGTCAGGGGGCACTGAAGCTTTCTTT. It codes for CASSSESGGTEAFF.

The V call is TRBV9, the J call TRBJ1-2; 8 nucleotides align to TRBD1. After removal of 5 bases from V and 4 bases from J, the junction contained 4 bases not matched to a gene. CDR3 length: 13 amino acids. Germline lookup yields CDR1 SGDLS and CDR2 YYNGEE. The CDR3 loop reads CASRGDRTYGYTF. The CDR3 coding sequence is TGTGCCAGCAGGGGGGACAGGACCTATGGCTACACCTTC.

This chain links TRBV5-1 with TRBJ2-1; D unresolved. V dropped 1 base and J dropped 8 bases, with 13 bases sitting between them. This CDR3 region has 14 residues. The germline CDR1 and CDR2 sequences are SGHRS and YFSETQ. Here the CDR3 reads CASSLSASPDEQFF. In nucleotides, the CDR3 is TGCGCCAGCAGCTTGAGTGCCTCCCCCGATGAGCAGTTCTTC. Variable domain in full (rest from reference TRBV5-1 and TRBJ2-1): KAGVTQTPRYLIKTRGQQVTLSCSPISGHRSVSWYQQTPGQGLQFLFEYFSETQRNKGNFPGRFSGRQFSNSRSEMNVSTLELGDSALYLCASSLSASPDEQFFGPGTRLTVL.

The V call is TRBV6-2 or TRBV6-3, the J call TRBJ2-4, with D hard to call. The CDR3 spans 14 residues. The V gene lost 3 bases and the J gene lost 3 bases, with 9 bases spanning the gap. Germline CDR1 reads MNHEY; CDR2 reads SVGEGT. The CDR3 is CASSYGRFKNIQYF. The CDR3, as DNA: TGTGCCAGCAGTTATGGACGGTTCAAAAACATTCAGTACTTC.

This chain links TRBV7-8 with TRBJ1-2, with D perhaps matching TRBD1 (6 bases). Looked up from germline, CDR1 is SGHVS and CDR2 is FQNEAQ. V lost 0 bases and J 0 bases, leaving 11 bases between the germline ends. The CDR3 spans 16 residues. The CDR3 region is CASSLAHSGANYGYTF. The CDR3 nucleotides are TGTGCCAGCAGCTTAGCGCATTCAGGGGCTAACTATGGCTACACCTTC.